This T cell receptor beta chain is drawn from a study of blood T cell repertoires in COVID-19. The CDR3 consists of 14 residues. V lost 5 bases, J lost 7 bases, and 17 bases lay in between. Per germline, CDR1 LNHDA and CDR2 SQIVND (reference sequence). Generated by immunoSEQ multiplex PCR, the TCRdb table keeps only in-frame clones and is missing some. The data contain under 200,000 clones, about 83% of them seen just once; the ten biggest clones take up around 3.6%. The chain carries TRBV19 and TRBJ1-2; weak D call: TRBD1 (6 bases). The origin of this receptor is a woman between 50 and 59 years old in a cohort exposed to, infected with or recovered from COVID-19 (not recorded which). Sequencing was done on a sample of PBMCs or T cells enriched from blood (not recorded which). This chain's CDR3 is CASSPPTGHRGYTF. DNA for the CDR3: TGTGCCAGTAGTCCCCCGACAGGTCATCGTGGCTACACCTTC.